The 25 T cell receptor beta chains presented below share a single source sample, sequenced in a study of T cells after yellow fever vaccination. TCRdb recomputed calls from the 5' RACE reads with MiXCR, one row per CDR3 protein. The table has over 65,000 distinct CDR3 sequences, 13% seen once. Sample: CD8+ T cells not binding an NS4B(214-222) dextramer, sorted from PBMCs, taken more than 20 days after the first yellow fever vaccination. The origin of the receptors is a young man who received the YFV17D yellow fever vaccine.

The V and J genes are TRBV5-6 and TRBJ2-1, with 8 bases aligning to TRBD2. This CDR3 is 17 amino acids long. The germline gives CDR1 SGHDT, CDR2 YYEEEE. V dropped 4 bases and J dropped 4; count of bases not matched to a gene: 13. This chain's CDR3 is CASSLLVRAGEYNEQFF. CDR3 DNA: TGTGCCAGCAGCCTTCTTGTTAGAGCGGGGGAGTACAATGAGCAGTTCTTC.

This clonotype has only a few counts. The rearrangement uses TRBV4-1 and TRBJ1-5; 7 bases are shared with TRBD1. The V gene's germline CDR1 is MGHRA and CDR2 YSYEKL. The V segment lost 0 bases and the J segment 4 bases; nucleotides outside the gene matches: 6. This CDR3 contains 16 residues. Written as DNA, the CDR3 is TGCGCCAGCAGCCAAGAACAGGGGAGCAGAAATCAGCCCCAGCATTTT. Its translation: CASSQEQGSRNQPQHF.

The V gene is TRBV6-1, the J gene TRBJ2-1, with 11 bases fitting TRBD2. Germline loops: CDR1 MNHNS, CDR2 SASEGT. V dropped 5 bases and J dropped 5; count of bases not matched to a gene: 5. CDR3 length equals 15 residues. DNA for the CDR3: TGTGCCAGCAGTACCCTAGCGGGGGGACACAATGAGCAGTTCTTC. Protein sequence: CASSTLAGGHNEQFF.

For this clonotype: It is unclear where the CDR3 begins or ends on the DNA, so no DNA is shown, and the CDR3 is as TCRdb lists it. V and J are TRBV4-1 and TRBJ2-7; the table's D call TRBD1 went unverified against the DNA. CDR1 and CDR2 from the germline V gene are MGHRA and YSYEKL. The CDR3 is 17 residues long, counting both termini. CDR3 sequence: CASSQPITGRLEREQYV.

In its sample, this clonotype was seen once. V is TRBV7-9 and J is TRBJ1-6, with D uncertain. This CDR3 has 14 residues. The V gene lost 5 bases and the J gene lost 9 bases, with 14 bases spanning the gap. CDR1 is SEHNR and CDR2 is FQNEAQ in the germline V gene (reference sequence). The CDR3 region is CASSPARAASPLHF. The CDR3 nucleotides are TGTGCCAGCAGCCCGGCGCGAGCGGCTTCACCCCTCCACTTT. The whole variable domain, remainder taken from reference TRBV7-9 and TRBJ1-6, is DTGVSQNPRHKITKRGQNVTFRCDPISEHNRLYWYRQTLGQGPEFLTYFQNEAQLEKSRLLSDRFSAERPKGSFSTLEIQRTEQGDSAMYLCASSPARAASPLHFGNGTRLTVT.

This clonotype was seen more than once but under ten times. The chain recombines TRBV5-1 with TRBJ1-2, with a tentative D call TRBD1 (5 bases). V lost 0 bases to trimming and J lost 6 bases, with 12 bases between them. The CDR3 runs to 14 residues. Germline CDR1 reads SGHRS; CDR2 reads YFSETQ. The CDR3, as DNA: TGCGCCAGCAGCTTGGCATCAAGGGGTGATGGCTACACCTTC. This codes for CASSLASRGDGYTF.

The chain carries TRBV7-2 and TRBJ2-3; 10 bases align to TRBD2. V shed 0 bases, J shed 4 bases, and the junction held 7 bases outside the gene matches. The CDR3 covers 17 residues. Germline loops: CDR1 SGHTA, CDR2 FQGNSA. DNA of the CDR3: TGTGCCAGCAGCTTAGCGTCCCTAGCGGGAGTTGCAGATACGCAGTATTTT. This sequence encodes CASSLASLAGVADTQYF.

The chain links TRBV7-9 to TRBJ2-1; D possibly corresponds to TRBD1 (6 bases). Trimming pared 5 bases from V and 2 bases from J, leaving 16 bases between. Germline CDR1 reads SEHNR; CDR2 reads FQNEAQ (reference sequence). This CDR3 is 16 amino acids long. Here the CDR3 reads CASSVPQGIPYNEQFF. The CDR3 DNA follows: TGTGCCAGCAGCGTACCCCAGGGGATACCCTACAATGAGCAGTTCTTC.

The table lists this clonotype with a few counts. This chain links TRBV6-1 with TRBJ2-2; TRBD2 matches at 7 bases. With 5 bases clipped from V and 0 bases from J, the junction kept 6 bases outside the gene matches. CDR3 length: 16 amino acids. Germline values: CDR1 MNHNS, CDR2 SASEGT. The CDR3 region has the DNA TGTGCCAGCAGTAAGGGAGGGCCGCCGAACACCGGGGAGCTGTTTTTT. As protein: CASSKGGPPNTGELFF.

The chain uses TRBV29-1 and TRBJ2-2; unclear D gene. Germline CDR1 is SQVTM and CDR2 is ANQGSEA. V shed 2 bases and J shed 5 bases, with 9 bases lying between them. The length of the CDR3 is 13 residues. The CDR3 loop is CSVEIQLTGELFF. CDR3 nucleotides: TGCAGCGTTGAAATACAGTTGACCGGGGAGCTGTTTTTT.

The chain links TRBV10-3 to TRBJ2-5, with D possibly TRBD1 on 5 matching bases. The V end lost 0 bases, the J end lost 2 bases, and 10 bases lay between the germline ends. Germline V lookup: CDR1 ENHRY, CDR2 SYGVKD. The CDR3 sequence is 15 residues long. DNA of the CDR3: TGTGCCATCAGTGAGTCGGGCAGGGAACAAGAGACCCAGTACTTC. Translation gives CAISESGREQETQYF.

This chain uses TRBV7-2 with TRBJ2-7; D gene unclear. V lost 5 bases and J lost 2, with 10 bases in between. The CDR3 has 13 residues. Germline V CDR1 and CDR2: SGHTA, FQGNSA. The CDR3 is CASSPTNTYEQYF. The CDR3 coding sequence is TGTGCCAGCAGCCCTACTAACACCTACGAGCAGTACTTC.

This clonotype was seen only a few times. This rearrangement joins TRBV5-1 to TRBJ2-7; 10 bases are shared with TRBD2. The CDR3 sequence is 13 residues long. Trimming at V came to 5 bases and at J to 6 bases, leaving 5 bases not matched to a gene. Germline CDR1 reads SGHRS; CDR2 reads YFSETQ. DNA of the CDR3: TGCGCCAGCAGGCCCACTAGCGGGGTCGAGCAGTACTTC. The encoded protein is CASRPTSGVEQYF.

J is TRBJ1-2 and V is TRBV4-1; a possible D gene is TRBD1 (6 bases). CDR1 and CDR2 from the germline V gene are MGHRA and YSYEKL. This CDR3 contains 15 residues. The germline V and J ends were trimmed by 4 bases and 1 base, with 13 bases remaining between them. CDR3 DNA: TGCGCCAGCAGCCCCGGACAGCCTAATAACTATGGCTACACCTTC. It specifies CASSPGQPNNYGYTF.

The chain joins TRBV20-1 to TRBJ2-2; no clear D. Between the trimmed V and J ends, which lost 6 bases and 6 bases, there was a span of 11 bases. Germline CDR1 reads DFQATT; CDR2 reads SNEGSKA (reference sequence). The CDR3 spans 12 residues. The CDR3 here is CSAEHGPGELFF. The CDR3 region has the DNA TGCAGTGCGGAACACGGGCCCGGGGAGCTGTTTTTT.

This rearrangement joins TRBV7-3 to TRBJ2-1; a weak D match, TRBD1 (6 bases). Germline lookup yields CDR1 SGHTA and CDR2 FQGTGA. V lost 5 bases to trimming and J lost 2 bases, with 13 bases between them. CDR3 size: 15 residues. DNA of the CDR3: TGTGCCAGCAGCCCTGGAAGGACAGCCTACAATGAGCAGTTCTTC. It specifies CASSPGRTAYNEQFF. The full variable domain, with the rest looked up from reference TRBV7-3 and TRBJ2-1, is GAGVSQTPSNKVTEKGKYVELRCDPISGHTALYWYRQSLGQGPEFLIYFQGTGAADDSGLPNDRFFAVRPEGSVSTLKIQRTERGDSAVYLCASSPGRTAYNEQFFGPGTRLTVL.

The V gene is TRBV4-1, the J gene TRBJ2-2; D perhaps matches TRBD1 (5 bases). Trimming took 2 bases from V and 3 from J, leaving 7 bases between them. Germline assignment: CDR1 MGHRA and CDR2 YSYEKL. The CDR3 is 14 amino acids. The CDR3 loop is CASSQKGDTGELFF. The CDR3 coding sequence is TGCGCCAGCAGCCAAAAAGGGGACACCGGGGAGCTGTTTTTT.

The V call is TRBV3-1, the J call TRBJ2-3; D unresolved. The CDR3 contains 14 residues. V lost 5 bases to trimming and J lost 0 bases, with 9 bases between them. Germline values: CDR1 LGHDT, CDR2 YNNKEL (reference sequence). The CDR3 region is CASSEASSTDTQYF. CDR3 sequence (DNA): TGTGCCAGCAGCGAAGCCTCCAGCACAGATACGCAGTATTTT.

The genes are TRBV20-1 and TRBJ2-7, with D perhaps assigned TRBD1 or TRBD2 (5 bases each). This CDR3 region has 14 residues. Germline values: CDR1 DFQATT, CDR2 SNEGSKA (reference sequence). V was pared by 6 bases and J by 4 bases, with 19 bases between. The CDR3 sequence: CSAIQGLGVYEQYV. The CDR3, as DNA: TGCAGTGCAATCCAGGGTTTGGGGGTATACGAGCAGTACGTC.

This clonotype was found a few times. The V call is TRBV7-6, the J call TRBJ2-3; 7 nucleotides align to TRBD2. V trimming: 1 base; J trimming: 2 bases; junction bases outside the gene matches: 3. The V gene's germline CDR1 is SGHVS and CDR2 FNYEAQ. CDR3 length: 15 residues. This CDR3 reads CASSLVRGVTDTQYF. The CDR3 region has the DNA TGTGCCAGCAGCTTAGTCCGGGGGGTCACAGATACGCAGTATTTT.

The chain couples TRBV28 to TRBJ2-1; the D gene is possibly TRBD2 (6 bases). Germline lookup yields CDR1 MDHEN and CDR2 SYDVKM. V was pared by 2 bases and J by 10 bases, with 12 bases between. The CDR3 is made up of 13 amino acids. The CDR3 coding sequence is TGTGCCAGCAGTTTAGTATGGAGGGGCGAGCAGTTCTTC. It yields the protein CASSLVWRGEQFF. The full variable domain, its missing parts supplied by reference TRBV28 and TRBJ2-1, is DVKVTQSSRYLVKRTGEKVFLECVQDMDHENMFWYRQDPGLGLRLIYFSYDVKMKEKGDIPEGYSVSREKKERFSLILESASTNQTSMYLCASSLVWRGEQFFGPGTRLTVL.

The chain recombines TRBV7-8 with TRBJ2-5; perhaps D is TRBD1 or TRBD2 (6 bases each). Germline CDR1 SGHVS, CDR2 FQNEAQ. Trimming stripped 5 bases from V and 5 bases from J, with 15 bases between. This CDR3 is built from 14 residues. Here the CDR3 reads CASSGGLSGETQYF. CDR3 DNA: TGTGCCAGCAGCGGGGGGCTTTCAGGGGAGACCCAGTACTTC.

This clonotype was seen a handful of times. The chain links TRBV7-3 to TRBJ2-2, with 7 positions matching TRBD2. Trimming cost V 4 bases and J 2 bases; bases outside gene matches: 7. Germline CDR1 is SGHTA and CDR2 is FQGTGA. This CDR3 has 16 residues. This CDR3 reads CASSSGAGLNTGELFF. DNA for the CDR3: TGTGCCAGCAGCTCCGGAGCGGGACTCAACACCGGGGAGCTGTTTTTT.

The rearrangement uses TRBV4-1 and TRBJ2-1, with D possibly matching TRBD2 (6 bases). Trimming pared 0 bases from V and 7 bases from J, leaving 13 bases between. This CDR3 region has 15 residues. The germline gives CDR1 MGHRA, CDR2 YSYEKL. Here the CDR3 DNA reads TGCGCCAGCAGCCAAGAGGGAGGCCCGTCGAATGAGCAGTTCTTC. This codes for CASSQEGGPSNEQFF.

CDR3: CASSIPPWRVGTGELFF. CDR3 DNA: TGTGCCAGTAGTATCCCCCCTTGGCGGGTAGGCACCGGGGAGCTGTTTTTT. This chain connects TRBV19 to TRBJ2-2; weak D call: TRBD2 (5 bases). Trimming cost V 3 bases and J 4 bases, with 18 bases left between them. Germline V lookup: CDR1 LNHDA, CDR2 SQIVND (reference sequence). This CDR3 spans 17 amino acids.